The clone carrying this T cell receptor beta chain was detected ten times or more. This sample stems from a study of T cell repertoires in cytomegalovirus infection. This CDR3 has 13 amino acids. CDR1 and CDR2 from the germline V gene are SGHTA and FQGNSA. V trimming: 0 bases; J trimming: 5 bases; junction bases outside the gene matches: 0. TCRdb analysed the reads with MiXCR anew, one entry per CDR3 protein. The table lists hundreds of thousands of distinct CDR3 sequences, about 11% of them singletons. The chain has TRBV7-2 and TRBJ1-2; TRBD1 matches 7 bases. This TCR was recovered from a human donor in good health (CMV status not recorded). Some clones in this sample may be carry-over from other donors' samples. Sequencing input: PBMCs. CDR3 DNA sequence: TGTGCCAGCAGCTTAGCGGGACAGTATGGCTACACCTTC. Translating gives CASSLAGQYGYTF.